This passage covers 22 T cell receptor beta chains from one sample sequenced in a study of T-cell reconstitution after alpha-beta-depleted transplantation in children. During its preparation, the TCRbeta library received unique molecular identifiers. TCRdb ran MiXCR on the PCR reads and lists one entry per CDR3 protein. The table shows more than 85,000 distinct CDR3 sequences, with 10% occurring only once. This specimen was PBMCs from the stem cell graft donor, taken from the stem cell graft. The origin of the receptors is a human donor who donated a stem cell graft to a child with acute lymphoblastic leukemia.

This chain connects TRBV7-9 to TRBJ2-1, with 8 bases lining up with TRBD1. This CDR3 comprises 14 residues. J lost 2 bases, V lost 5 bases, and 2 bases had no gene match. Germline V CDR1 and CDR2: SEHNR, FQNEAQ (reference sequence). CDR3 sequence: CASSAGQAYNEQFF. Here the CDR3 DNA reads TGTGCCAGCAGCGCGGGACAGGCCTACAATGAGCAGTTCTTC.

This clonotype showed up many times. V is TRBV29-1 and J is TRBJ2-7, with D perhaps matching TRBD2 (6 bases). This CDR3 has 12 amino acids. CDR1 is SQVTM and CDR2 is ANQGSEA in the germline V gene. V was pared by 7 bases and J by 1 base, with 11 bases between. The CDR3 protein is CSAGGGSYEQYF. The CDR3 nucleotides read TGCAGCGCCGGGGGTGGGTCCTACGAGCAGTACTTC.

This clonotype was counted many times. This chain links TRBV12-3 or TRBV12-4 with TRBJ2-1; D uncertain. Deletions cut 3 bases from V and 5 bases from J, with 11 bases between. The CDR3 is 14 residues long. CDR3 region: CASSFVGSNNEQFF. The CDR3 region has the DNA TGTGCCAGCAGTTTTGTGGGCAGTAACAATGAGCAGTTCTTC.

This clonotype was detected many times. The genes are TRBV5-1 and TRBJ2-5, with 8 bases aligning to TRBD1. V trimming: 4 bases; J trimming: 0 bases; junction bases outside the gene matches: 8. In germline, CDR1 is SGHRS, CDR2 YFSETQ. The CDR3 contains 16 residues. The CDR3 is CASSPGQGGNQETQYF. CDR3 DNA sequence: TGCGCCAGCAGCCCCGGACAGGGAGGAAACCAAGAGACCCAGTACTTC. Drawing the rest from reference TRBV5-1 and TRBJ2-5, the complete variable domain is KAGVTQTPRYLIKTRGQQVTLSCSPISGHRSVSWYQQTPGQGLQFLFEYFSETQRNKGNFPGRFSGRQFSNSRSEMNVSTLELGDSALYLCASSPGQGGNQETQYFGPGTRLLVL.

This clonotype was observed many times. V is TRBV29-1 and J is TRBJ2-1; D might be TRBD1 or TRBD2, each matching 5 bases. The V gene's germline CDR1 is SQVTM and CDR2 ANQGSEA. The CDR3 extends over 13 amino acids. Trimming pared 4 bases from V and 0 bases from J, leaving 7 bases between. Written as DNA, the CDR3 is TGCAGCGTTGGGGGACCCTCCTACAATGAGCAGTTCTTC. Translating gives CSVGGPSYNEQFF.

This clonotype showed up many times. The V call is TRBV10-3, the J call TRBJ1-5, with a possible D match to TRBD1 (5 bases). Germline V CDR1 and CDR2: ENHRY, SYGVKD. The CDR3 totals 14 residues. V lost 6 bases, J lost 0 bases, and 9 bases lay in between. CDR3 DNA: TGTGCCATCAGCACAGGCAATAGCAATCAGCCCCAGCATTTT. It translates to CAISTGNSNQPQHF.

This clonotype occurred many times. The CDR3: CSAGTSGRAFYEQYF. The CDR3 coding sequence is TGCAGTGCCGGGACTAGCGGGAGGGCTTTCTACGAGCAGTACTTC. The chain recombines TRBV20-1 with TRBJ2-7, with 16 positions matching TRBD2. With 6 bases clipped from V and 3 bases from J, the junction kept 5 bases outside the gene matches. There are 15 residues in the CDR3. CDR1 and CDR2 (germline): DFQATT, SNEGSKA (reference sequence).

This clonotype was found many times. The J gene is TRBJ2-1, the V gene TRBV5-1, with D perhaps given as TRBD1 or TRBD2 (6 bases each). Trimming pared 7 bases from V and 7 bases from J, leaving 21 bases between. Germline V CDR1 and CDR2: SGHRS, YFSETQ. The CDR3 sequence is 15 residues long. CDR3 amino acids: CASSWRRGEANEQFF. The CDR3 nucleotides read TGCGCCAGCTCCTGGAGGAGGGGGGAGGCAAATGAGCAGTTCTTC.

This clonotype appeared many times. This chain links TRBV7-9 with TRBJ2-5, with D possibly being TRBD1 (6 bases). CDR1 is SEHNR, CDR2 FQNEAQ, per germline (reference sequence). The CDR3 is made up of 12 amino acids. V lost 5 bases to trimming and J lost 5 bases, with 9 bases between them. The CDR3 nucleotides are TGTGCCAGCAGCCACAGGGAGGAGACCCAGTACTTC. This translates into CASSHREETQYF.

This clonotype was detected ten times or more. The rearrangement links TRBV7-2 to TRBJ2-2, with 13 positions matching TRBD2. CDR3 length: 17 amino acids. The germline gives CDR1 SGHTA, CDR2 FQGNSA. Losses at the gene ends were 5 bases for V and 7 bases for J; bases not matched to a gene: 10. CDR3 sequence reads: CASSPRTSGSSIGELFF. The CDR3 nucleotides are TGTGCCAGCAGCCCCCGGACTAGCGGGAGTAGCATCGGGGAGCTGTTTTTT. Full variable domain (rest looked up from reference TRBV7-2 and TRBJ2-2): GAGVSQSPSNKVTEKGKDVELRCDPISGHTALYWYRQSLGQGLEFLIYFQGNSAPDKSGLPSDRFSAERTGGSVSTLTIQRTQQEDSAVYLCASSPRTSGSSIGELFFGEGSRLTVL.

This clonotype was seen ten or more times. V is TRBV29-1 and J is TRBJ2-7; tentatively, D is TRBD2 (6 bases). In germline, CDR1 is SQVTM, CDR2 ANQGSEA. The CDR3 has 12 residues. V lost 3 bases to trimming and J lost 0 bases, with 6 bases between them. The CDR3 DNA sequence: TGCAGCGTTGAGCGGGGCTCCTACGAGCAGTACTTC. Amino acids: CSVERGSYEQYF.

The table lists this clonotype with many counts. V and J are TRBV16 and TRBJ1-2, with D possibly TRBD1 on 6 matching bases. Trimming cost V 4 bases and J 7 bases, with 19 bases left between them. CDR1 and CDR2 (germline): KGHSY, FQNENV. This CDR3 comprises 15 residues. The CDR3 loop reads CASSLQSRDNRGYTF. DNA for the CDR3: TGTGCCAGCAGCCTCCAATCCCGGGACAATCGTGGCTACACCTTC.

This clonotype showed up just a few times. J is TRBJ2-7 and V is TRBV10-3; D possibly uses TRBD1 or TRBD2 (6 bases each). Germline CDR1 and CDR2: ENHRY and SYGVKD. V gave up 4 bases and J gave up 6 bases, with 10 bases separating them. The CDR3 is made up of 12 amino acids. CDR3 DNA sequence: TGTGCCATCAGTGTAGGGGGGCCCGAGCAGTACTTC. It specifies CAISVGGPEQYF.

This clonotype was observed many times. The rearrangement links TRBV7-6 to TRBJ1-1; tentatively, D is TRBD1 (5 bases). Germline V gene lookup returns CDR1 SGHVS and CDR2 FNYEAQ. Trimming removed 1 base at V and 1 base at J, with 13 bases between. This CDR3 contains 16 residues. CDR3 in amino acids: CASSLVVGQGNTEAFF. The CDR3 DNA is TGTGCCAGCAGCTTAGTGGTTGGCCAGGGGAACACTGAAGCTTTCTTT.

This clonotype was seen ten or more times. The chain uses TRBV29-1 and TRBJ2-2, with D perhaps matching TRBD1 (5 bases). Trimming cost V 7 bases and J 0 bases, with 9 bases left between them. Germline loops: CDR1 SQVTM, CDR2 ANQGSEA. This CDR3 has 13 amino acids. The CDR3 here is CSADKPNTGELFF. Here the CDR3 DNA reads TGCAGCGCGGACAAGCCGAACACCGGGGAGCTGTTTTTT.

This clonotype came up many times. The chain links TRBV5-1 to TRBJ1-3; D unresolved. V lost 2 bases and J 0 bases, leaving 12 bases between the germline ends. Germline lookup yields CDR1 SGHRS and CDR2 YFSETQ. The CDR3 covers 16 residues. CDR3 nucleotides: TGCGCCAGCAGCTTTACTTCAGGATACTCTGGAAACACCATATATTTT. Residues: CASSFTSGYSGNTIYF.

This clonotype showed up many times. This chain links TRBV24-1 with TRBJ2-7; D may be TRBD1 (6 bases). CDR1 and CDR2 (germline): KGHDR, SFDVKD. Between the trimmed V and J ends, which lost 4 bases and 7 bases, there was a span of 13 bases. There are 13 residues in the CDR3. CDR3 DNA sequence: TGTGCCACCAGTGACGGGACACCTGGAGAGCAGTACTTC. It encodes CATSDGTPGEQYF.

This clonotype was counted many times. The CDR3 nucleotides read TGTGCCAGCTCACCCACCCCGGGACAGGGAAAGCAGTACTTC. This encodes CASSPTPGQGKQYF. The genes are TRBV18 and TRBJ2-7; 9 bases match TRBD1. Germline CDR1 is KGHSH and CDR2 is LQKENI. V was clipped by 3 bases and J by 8 bases; unmatched bases: 8. This CDR3 region has 14 residues. Drawing the rest from reference TRBV18 and TRBJ2-7, the complete variable domain is NAGVMQNPRHLVRRRGQEARLRCSPMKGHSHVYWYRQLPEEGLKFMVYLQKENIIDESGMPKERFSAEFPKEGPSILRIQQVVRGDSAAYFCASSPTPGQGKQYFGPGTRLTVT.

This clonotype was seen more than once but under ten times. A much bigger clone sits one base away, suggesting this may be a read error. The rearrangement joins TRBV5-5 to TRBJ2-4; 7 bases are a match to TRBD1. The CDR3 length is 16 residues. Per germline, CDR1 SGHKS and CDR2 YYEKEE (reference sequence). The CDR3 DNA sequence: TGTGCCAGCAGCTTGATTAGGGGGCAATCCAAAAACAGTCAGTACTTC. Protein sequence: CASSLIRGQSKNSQYF.

This clonotype has a count of ten or more. The chain carries TRBV28 and TRBJ2-1, with TRBD1 as a possible D gene (6 bases). CDR3 size: 12 residues. Per germline, CDR1 MDHEN and CDR2 SYDVKM. V was pared by 5 bases and J by 10 bases, with 12 bases between. CDR3 region: CASSTGTQEQFF. Here the CDR3 DNA reads TGTGCCAGCAGTACTGGGACACAGGAGCAGTTCTTC.

This clonotype was observed many times. The chain uses TRBV5-6 and TRBJ2-6; D may be TRBD1 or TRBD2 (5 bases each). This CDR3 spans 15 amino acids. Germline CDR1 and CDR2: SGHDT and YYEEEE. Deletions cut 7 bases from V and 1 base from J, with 12 bases between. The CDR3 DNA reads as TGTGCCAGCGCCGGGACCTCGTCTGGGGCCAACGTCCTGACTTTC. It translates to CASAGTSSGANVLTF. Drawing the rest from reference TRBV5-6 and TRBJ2-6, the complete variable domain is DAGVTQSPTHLIKTRGQQVTLRCSPKSGHDTVSWYQQALGQGPQFIFQYYEEEERQRGNFPDRFSGHQFPNYSSELNVNALLLGDSALYLCASAGTSSGANVLTFGAGSRLTVL.

This clonotype was seen repeatedly, ten times or more. J is TRBJ1-6 and V is TRBV9; D remains ambiguous. Germline CDR1 SGDLS, CDR2 YYNGEE. The CDR3 runs to 15 residues. Deletions cut 3 bases from V and 7 bases from J, with 14 bases between. The DNA of the CDR3 is TGTGCCAGCAGCGCCCAGCCGGGTCCCAATTCACCCCTCCACTTT. As protein: CASSAQPGPNSPLHF.